Listed here are 22 T cell receptor beta chains from one sample, sequenced in a study of Ad26.COV2.S vaccination and SARS-CoV-2 variants. Treatment here: 15 to 20 received Ad26.COV2.S at low or high dose, single or two shots; five or six received placebo; per-sample allocation not given. Collection of samples fell on day 63 after the first vaccine or placebo injection. Assay used: immunoSEQ multiplex PCR; TCRdb lists only in-frame clones, some missing. The sample lists some 290,000 clones; about 82% were seen once. This material consisted of peripheral blood, taken in a trial of Ad26.COV2.S vaccine versus placebo. Receptor source: a person aged 18-60 years who received the Ad26.COV2.S COVID-19 vaccine or a placebo.

V and J are TRBV11-2 and TRBJ2-7, with D perhaps matching TRBD1 (6 bases). The germline gives CDR1 SGHAT, CDR2 FQNNGV. The CDR3 sequence is 14 residues long. V was clipped by 6 bases and J by 3 bases, with 15 bases between them. CDR3 residues: CASSEGDTLYEQYF. Here the CDR3 DNA reads TGTGCCAGCAGTGAAGGGGACACACTCTACGAGCAGTACTTC.

The rearrangement joins TRBV5-6 to TRBJ1-1; 8 bases fit TRBD1. Trimming at V came to 1 base and at J to 2 bases, leaving 4 bases not matched to a gene. Germline V gives CDR1 SGHDT, CDR2 YYEEEE. The CDR3 is 15 amino acids. The CDR3 DNA follows: TGTGCCAGCAGCTTGCCGACAGGGGTCAACACTGAAGCTTTCTTT. As protein: CASSLPTGVNTEAFF.

This chain joins TRBV5-4 and TRBJ2-3; 10 bases are a match to TRBD2. Trimming cost V 9 bases and J 3 bases; bases outside gene matches: 4. The CDR3 is 13 amino acids. Germline CDR1 reads SGHNT; CDR2 reads YYREEE (reference sequence). The CDR3 loop is CATAAGGTDTQYF. DNA of the CDR3: TGTGCCACCGCAGCGGGGGGGACAGATACGCAGTATTTT.

The chain recombines TRBV4-2 with TRBJ2-7; 11 bases line up with TRBD2. Germline V gives CDR1 LGHNA, CDR2 YNFKEQ. V was clipped by 2 bases and J by 5 bases; unmatched bases: 5. The CDR3 runs 15 residues. CDR3 coding DNA: TGTGCCAGCAGCCAACCGGGACTAGCGGCCCACGAGCAGTACTTC. Translating gives CASSQPGLAAHEQYF.

The genes are TRBV5-1 and TRBJ1-2; D gene unclear. V was trimmed by 3 bases and J by 8 bases, leaving 11 bases between them. This CDR3 spans 12 amino acids. CDR1 is SGHRS, CDR2 YFSETQ, per germline. CDR3 sequence reads: CASSSSPGGYTF. Written as DNA, the CDR3 is TGCGCCAGCAGCTCTAGTCCTGGGGGCTACACCTTC.

This clone has just one count. The chain combines TRBV6-5 with TRBJ1-6; D may be TRBD1 (5 bases). Trimming shortened V by 6 bases and J by 10 bases, and 10 bases separated the two germline ends. CDR1 and CDR2 (germline): MNHEY, SVGAGI. CDR3 size: 12 residues. The CDR3 protein is CASRRQNSPLHF. The CDR3 bases are TGTGCCAGCAGAAGACAGAACTCACCCCTCCACTTT.

The chain has TRBV24-1 and TRBJ2-7; TRBD1 aligns across 9 bases. The CDR3 runs to 15 residues. The germline CDR1 and CDR2 sequences are KGHDR and SFDVKD. V gave up 2 bases and J gave up 5 bases; unmatched junction bases: 6. CDR3 amino acids: CATSDSRTGDNEQYF. The CDR3 bases are TGTGCCACCAGTGATTCGAGGACAGGGGATAACGAGCAGTACTTC.

The V and J genes are TRBV5-1 and TRBJ1-2; 8 bases are shared with TRBD1. Germline V gene lookup returns CDR1 SGHRS and CDR2 YFSETQ. The CDR3 is 14 residues long. Trimming cost V 2 bases and J 6 bases; bases outside gene matches: 6. The CDR3 coding sequence is TGCGCCAGCAGCTTAGGGGCAGGGGGCGATGGCTACACCTTC. Translated: CASSLGAGGDGYTF. The full variable domain, with the rest looked up from reference TRBV5-1 and TRBJ1-2, is KAGVTQTPRYLIKTRGQQVTLSCSPISGHRSVSWYQQTPGQGLQFLFEYFSETQRNKGNFPGRFSGRQFSNSRSEMNVSTLELGDSALYLCASSLGAGGDGYTFGSGTRLTVV.

J is TRBJ2-3 and V is TRBV7-2; unclear D gene. The CDR3 covers 13 residues. Germline CDR1 reads SGHTA; CDR2 reads FQGNSA. V lost 3 bases and J lost 3, with 7 bases in between. CDR3 amino acids: CASSLGLTDTQYF. The DNA for the CDR3 is TGTGCCAGCAGCTTGGGTTTAACAGATACGCAGTATTTT.

The chain uses TRBV6-5 and TRBJ2-2; no definite D call. Per the germline V gene, CDR1 is MNHEY and CDR2 is SVGAGI. CDR3 length: 14 residues. V lost 0 bases and J 2 bases, leaving 4 bases between the germline ends. In DNA, the CDR3 is TGTGCCAGCAGTTACTCGGACAACACCGGGGAGCTGTTTTTT. Translating gives CASSYSDNTGELFF.

The chain couples TRBV9 to TRBJ1-1; weak D call: TRBD1 (5 bases). The CDR3 runs 15 residues. Germline V CDR1 and CDR2: SGDLS, YYNGEE. Trimming left V 0 bases short and J 11 bases short, with 20 bases between. CDR3 in amino acids: CASSVEKGRVMNAFF. In DNA, the CDR3 is TGTGCCAGCAGCGTAGAAAAGGGCAGGGTCATGAACGCTTTCTTT.

This clone has just one count. This chain connects TRBV7-2 to TRBJ1-6, with D uncertain. CDR1 is SGHTA and CDR2 is FQGNSA in the germline V gene. The V end lost 2 bases, the J end lost 8 bases, and 4 bases lay between the germline ends. The CDR3 length is 12 residues. This CDR3 reads CASSLPYSPLHF. DNA for the CDR3: TGTGCCAGCAGCTTACCTTATTCACCCCTCCACTTT.

This chain joins TRBV6-5 and TRBJ1-2; 7 nucleotides align to TRBD1. Trimming took 2 bases from V and 5 from J; bases not matched to a gene: 5. Germline CDR1 and CDR2: MNHEY and SVGAGI. The CDR3 is 14 amino acids. CDR3 nucleotides: TGTGCCAGCAGTTACATGACAGGGACGTATGGCTACACCTTC. Its translation is CASSYMTGTYGYTF.

The CDR3 DNA reads as TGTGCCAGCAGCTTGCTAGATAGCAATCAGCCCCAGCATTTT. This sequence encodes CASSLLDSNQPQHF. The chain links TRBV5-6 to TRBJ1-5; no clear D. With 1 base removed from V and 0 bases from J, the gap between germline ends came to 5 bases. Germline CDR1 is SGHDT and CDR2 is YYEEEE. The CDR3 length is 14 residues.

The V gene is TRBV29-1, the J gene TRBJ2-1, with 8 nucleotides matching TRBD1. V trimming: 4 bases; J trimming: 1 base; junction bases outside the gene matches: 3. There are 14 residues in the CDR3. Germline V CDR1 and CDR2: SQVTM, ANQGSEA. DNA of the CDR3: TGCAGCGTTGTTGACAGGGGTTCCTACAATGAGCAGTTCTTC. Translated: CSVVDRGSYNEQFF.

The J gene is TRBJ2-1, the V gene TRBV7-2; 12 bases agree with TRBD2. CDR1 is SGHTA and CDR2 is FQGNSA in the germline V gene. The V gene end was trimmed by 7 bases and the J gene end by 6 bases; junction bases not matched to a gene: 4. This CDR3 comprises 14 residues. This chain's CDR3 is CASTKGLAGNEQFF. The DNA for the CDR3 is TGTGCCAGCACAAAGGGACTAGCGGGCAATGAGCAGTTCTTC.

This clone was picked up one time. This chain links TRBV7-9 with TRBJ2-2; 9 nucleotides match TRBD1. Germline-derived CDR1 and CDR2 are SEHNR and FQNEAQ (reference sequence). This CDR3 region has 16 residues. Trimming removed 5 bases from V and 4 bases from J; junction bases left unmatched: 8. In nucleotides, the CDR3 is TGTGCCAGCAGCCCGACCGGGACAGGGCTCACCGGGGAGCTGTTTTTT. Its translation: CASSPTGTGLTGELFF.

This sequence joins TRBV15 and TRBJ2-2, with D possibly matching TRBD2 (6 bases). The germline gives CDR1 LNHNV, CDR2 YYDKDF (reference sequence). The CDR3 length is 15 residues. Trimming removed 0 bases at V and 4 bases at J, with 9 bases between. The DNA for the CDR3 is TGTGCCACCAGCAGAGATAGGAGGGTCACCGGGGAGCTGTTTTTT. Translating it yields CATSRDRRVTGELFF.

This clone showed up just once. CDR3 in DNA: TGTGCCAGCAGTGACCCGGAAGGGCCAGGGTTTTATAATTCACCCCTCCACTTT. Amino acid sequence: CASSDPEGPGFYNSPLHF. V is TRBV6-4 and J is TRBJ1-6, with D tentatively TRBD1 (5 bases). There are 18 residues in the CDR3. From germline, CDR1 is MRHNA and CDR2 SNTAGT. Trimming took off 2 bases at V and 4 bases at J, with 18 bases between the two ends.

This chain connects TRBV6-5 to TRBJ2-7; maybe TRBD2 (5 bases). The CDR3 loop spans 15 amino acids. The germline V gene has CDR1 MNHEY and CDR2 SVGAGI. Trimming took 9 bases from V and 3 from J, leaving 21 bases between them. The CDR3 spells CASRPSAGQVYEQYF. The CDR3 region has the DNA TGTGCCAGTCGACCCTCTGCGGGTCAGGTCTACGAGCAGTACTTC.

The chain links TRBV20-1 to TRBJ2-7, with D perhaps TRBD2 (5 bases). Trimming stripped 3 bases from V and 4 bases from J, with 13 bases between. The CDR3 is 13 amino acids. Germline assignment: CDR1 DFQATT and CDR2 SNEGSKA (reference sequence). In nucleotides, the CDR3 is TGCAGTGCTAGTCGGGAAGTTAGTTACGAGCAGTACTTC. It yields the protein CSASREVSYEQYF.

V gene TRBV3-1 (or the pseudogene TRBV3-2) combines with J gene TRBJ1-1; TRBD1 agrees at 7 bases. CDR1 and CDR2 from the germline V gene are LGHDT and YNNKEL (reference sequence). Losses at the gene ends were 4 bases for V and 1 base for J; bases not matched to a gene: 3. This CDR3 contains 14 residues. CDR3 in amino acids: CASSLGTANTEAFF. The CDR3 DNA sequence: TGTGCCAGCAGCCTTGGGACAGCGAACACTGAAGCTTTCTTT.